This passage covers 11 T cell receptor beta chains from one sample sequenced in a study of blood T cell repertoires in COVID-19. Sequencing used immunoSEQ multiplex PCR; TCRdb keeps in-frame clones, though not all of them. The table shows roughly 150,000 clones, with 75% to 90% occurring only once. The sequenced sample was PBMCs or T cells enriched from blood (not recorded which). Source of these receptors: a woman in her forties who had been exposed to COVID-19.

The chain recombines TRBV10-3 with TRBJ1-2; TRBD1 matches 9 bases. CDR1 and CDR2 from the germline V gene are ENHRY and SYGVKD. V shed 2 bases and J 8 bases; nucleotides not matched to a gene: 9. The CDR3 is made up of 15 amino acids. CDR3 coding DNA: TGTGCCATCAGTGAGCCGGGACAGGGTGCTCGAGGCTACACCTTC. Translation: CAISEPGQGARGYTF.

The CDR3 DNA reads TGTGCCAGCGTCGGCACCGGGGAGCTGTTTTTT. It is translated as CASVGTGELFF. This chain joins TRBV28 and TRBJ2-2, with D hard to call. The ends were cut back, 8 bases at V and 4 bases at J, with 5 bases in the middle. The CDR3 sequence is 11 residues long. The V gene's germline CDR1 is MDHEN and CDR2 SYDVKM.

V gene TRBV5-1 combines with J gene TRBJ2-7; D perhaps matches TRBD2 (5 bases). The CDR3 covers 14 residues. The germline CDR1 and CDR2 sequences are SGHRS and YFSETQ. Trimming stripped 0 bases from V and 0 bases from J, with 7 bases between. The CDR3 region has the DNA TGCGCCAGCAGCTTGGAGGCGGGCTCCTACGAGCAGTACTTC. Translating it yields CASSLEAGSYEQYF.

The chain couples TRBV5-8 to TRBJ2-7; TRBD1 might be the D (6 bases). The CDR3 runs to 15 residues. Germline lookup yields CDR1 SGHTS and CDR2 YDEGEE. V lost 3 bases and J lost 4, with 17 bases in between. For the CDR3, the DNA is TGTGCCAGCAGCTCAAACAAAGGGGGATTTTACGAGCAGTACTTC. Protein: CASSSNKGGFYEQYF.

The chain recombines TRBV9 with TRBJ1-1; D is perhaps TRBD1 (6 bases). Per germline, CDR1 SGDLS and CDR2 YYNGEE. Trimming left V 4 bases short and J 1 base short, with 14 bases between. The CDR3 totals 15 residues. In DNA, the CDR3 is TGTGCCAGCAGCCCCCGGGGGGGGCCGAACACTGAAGCTTTCTTT. Protein: CASSPRGGPNTEAFF.

V gene TRBV19 combines with J gene TRBJ2-5, with no clear D. Deletions cut 2 bases from V and 3 bases from J, with 7 bases between. This CDR3 is 13 amino acids long. CDR1 and CDR2 from the germline V gene are LNHDA and SQIVND (reference sequence). The CDR3 DNA follows: TGTGCCAGTAGTATAAAACTAAAAGAGACCCAGTACTTC. This translates into CASSIKLKETQYF.

The chain carries TRBV6-5 and TRBJ2-6, with D possibly matching TRBD1 (5 bases). Germline V gene sequence: CDR1 MNHEY, CDR2 SVGAGI. Trimming removed 5 bases at V and 4 bases at J, with 9 bases between. This CDR3 is 14 amino acids long. DNA for the CDR3: TGTGCCAGCAGTAGGCGACAGGGGGCCAACGTCCTGACTTTC. Its translation is CASSRRQGANVLTF.

The chain combines TRBV2 with TRBJ1-2; 8 bases are shared with TRBD1. This CDR3 contains 16 residues. Germline loops: CDR1 SNHLY, CDR2 FYNNEI. With V trimmed by 3 bases and J by 7 bases, 13 bases remained unmatched. In DNA form, the CDR3 reads TGTGCCAGCAGTGAGCCCGGACAGGGAGAAGTTCGTGGCTACACCTTC. This codes for CASSEPGQGEVRGYTF.

The chain is built from TRBV12-3 or TRBV12-4 and TRBJ2-7, with 8 bases identical to TRBD1. The CDR3 has 13 amino acids. V trimming: 6 bases; J trimming: 6 bases; junction bases outside the gene matches: 7. The DNA for the CDR3 is TGTGCCAGCAGCCATGGGACAGGACTCGAGCAGTACTTC. Its protein product is CASSHGTGLEQYF.

The chain joins TRBV20-1 to TRBJ1-3, with 9 bases identical to TRBD1. The length of the CDR3 is 17 residues. Germline V CDR1 and CDR2: DFQATT, SNEGSKA (reference sequence). V trimming: 3 bases; J trimming: 9 bases; junction bases outside the gene matches: 18. Here the CDR3 reads CSASYLRDRARRATIYF. CDR3 sequence (DNA): TGCAGTGCTAGTTACCTCCGGGACAGGGCGAGGAGAGCCACCATATATTTT.

The chain combines TRBV5-1 with TRBJ1-2, with 7 bases matching TRBD1. Trimming took 0 bases from V and 0 from J; bases not matched to a gene: 8. The CDR3 totals 17 residues. CDR1 SGHRS and CDR2 YFSETQ come from the germline V gene. The CDR3 is CASSLEPQGGANYGYTF. The CDR3 nucleotides are TGCGCCAGCAGCTTGGAGCCCCAGGGGGGAGCTAACTATGGCTACACCTTC.